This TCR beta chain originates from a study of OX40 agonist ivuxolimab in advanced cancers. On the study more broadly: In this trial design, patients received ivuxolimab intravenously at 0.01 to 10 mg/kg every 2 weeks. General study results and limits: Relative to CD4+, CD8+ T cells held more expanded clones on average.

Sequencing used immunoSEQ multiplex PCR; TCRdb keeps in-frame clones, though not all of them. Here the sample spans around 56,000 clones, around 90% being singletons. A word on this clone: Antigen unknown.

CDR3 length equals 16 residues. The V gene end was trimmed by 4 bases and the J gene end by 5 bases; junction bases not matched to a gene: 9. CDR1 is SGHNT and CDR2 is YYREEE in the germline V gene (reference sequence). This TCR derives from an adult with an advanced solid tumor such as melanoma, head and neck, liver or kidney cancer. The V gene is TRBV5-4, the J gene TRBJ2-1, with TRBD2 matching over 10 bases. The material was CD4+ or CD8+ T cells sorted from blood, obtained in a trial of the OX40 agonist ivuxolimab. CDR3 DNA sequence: TGTGCCAGCAGCCCCCCCGGGACTAGCGCTAACAATGAGCAGTTCTTC. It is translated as CASSPPGTSANNEQFF.